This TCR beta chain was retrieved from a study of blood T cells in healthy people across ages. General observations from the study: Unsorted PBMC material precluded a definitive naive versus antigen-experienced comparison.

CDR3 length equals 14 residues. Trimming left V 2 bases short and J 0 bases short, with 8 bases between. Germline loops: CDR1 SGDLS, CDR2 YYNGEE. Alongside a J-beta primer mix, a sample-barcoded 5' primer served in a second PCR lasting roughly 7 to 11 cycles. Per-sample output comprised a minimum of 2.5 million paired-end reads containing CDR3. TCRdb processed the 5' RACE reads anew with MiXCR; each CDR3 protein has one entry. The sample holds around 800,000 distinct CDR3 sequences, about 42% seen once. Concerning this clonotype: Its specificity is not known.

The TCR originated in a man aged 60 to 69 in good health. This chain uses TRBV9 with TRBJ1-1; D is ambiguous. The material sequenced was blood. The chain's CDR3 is CASSVDGVNTEAFF. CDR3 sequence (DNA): TGTGCCAGCAGCGTGGACGGAGTGAACACTGAAGCTTTCTTT. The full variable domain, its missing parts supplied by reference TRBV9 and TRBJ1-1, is DSGVTQTPKHLITATGQRVTLRCSPRSGDLSVYWYQQSLDQGLQFLIQYYNGEERAKGNILERFSAQQFPDLHSELNLSSLELGDSALYFCASSVDGVNTEAFFGQGTRLTVV.